The next 6 T cell receptor beta chains were all read from a single sample in a study of molecular identifiers for immune sequencing clone quantification. In TCRdb, the PCR reads were re-called with MiXCR into one record per CDR3 protein. The table shows 15,000 to 20,000 distinct CDR3 sequences, with about a fifth occurring only once. The sequenced sample was naive CD8+ T cells from blood, with Jurkat cell RNA spiked in. Sample subset: FACS-sorted CD8+CD4-CCR7+CD45RA+ naive T cells. The receptors derive from a human donor in good health. Some libraries in this study had Jurkat cell RNA spiked in.

This clonotype appeared a few times. The rearrangement uses TRBV10-3 and TRBJ2-7; the D is unclear. The V end was cut by 4 bases, the J end by 3 bases, with 10 bases between. The CDR3 is made up of 13 amino acids. Germline CDR1 and CDR2: ENHRY and SYGVKD. The CDR3 here is CAISVPGLYEQYF. The CDR3 nucleotides are TGTGCCATCAGTGTCCCCGGTCTCTACGAGCAGTACTTC.

This clonotype was seen many times. The chain combines TRBV4-1 with TRBJ2-3; 16 nucleotides match TRBD2. The CDR3 spans 18 residues. Trimming at V came to 1 base and at J to 5 bases, leaving 6 bases not matched to a gene. Germline assignment: CDR1 MGHRA and CDR2 YSYEKL. DNA of the CDR3: TGCGCCAGCAGCCAAGTCCCCGGGACTAGCGGGAGGGTAGATACGCAGTATTTT. Its translation: CASSQVPGTSGRVDTQYF.

There are a few counts of this clonotype. J is TRBJ2-1 and V is TRBV7-2; the match to TRBD2 covers 8 bases. This CDR3 contains 14 residues. Germline values: CDR1 SGHTA, CDR2 FQGNSA. V shed 7 bases and J 8 bases; nucleotides not matched to a gene: 10. The DNA of the CDR3 is TGTGCCAGCACCTTTCGGGGGGGCTCAGATGAGCAGTTCTTC. It is translated as CASTFRGGSDEQFF.

This clonotype was recorded a few times. The rearrangement links TRBV27 to TRBJ2-7, with 9 bases lining up with TRBD1. The CDR3 runs to 14 residues. The J segment lost 9 bases and the V segment lost 3 bases, leaving 9 bases of the junction unmatched. Per the germline V gene, CDR1 is MNHEY and CDR2 is SMNVEV (reference sequence). The CDR3 coding sequence is TGTGCCAGCAGTTTTGGAAGGACAGGGGAACGGCAGTACTTC. Residues: CASSFGRTGERQYF.

CDR3 DNA sequence: TGTGCCAGCAGCCCAGGCGGGAGCGCGGTAGAGACCCAGTACTTC. It encodes CASSPGGSAVETQYF. The genes are TRBV11-2 and TRBJ2-5, with 7 bases fitting TRBD2. With 5 bases clipped from V and 4 bases from J, the junction kept 10 bases outside the gene matches. Per the germline V gene, CDR1 is SGHAT and CDR2 is FQNNGV. There are 15 residues in the CDR3.

In its sample, this clonotype was seen many times. The rearrangement uses TRBV9 and TRBJ2-3, with D unclear. The CDR3 is made up of 11 amino acids. Germline CDR1 and CDR2: SGDLS and YYNGEE. Trimming took off 8 bases at V and 9 bases at J, with 13 bases between the two ends. The CDR3 region has the DNA TGTGCCAGTGCCAGAGCGAAGACGCAGTATTTT. Translation gives CASARAKTQYF.